The TCR beta chain described here comes from a study of cytomegalovirus exposure and HLA in healthy donors. About the research overall: The same platform was used for the approximately 120 validation repertoires as for the roughly 730 first-cohort repertoires, as reported in a later analysis. Findings and caveats of the study: The classifier reportedly diagnosed cytomegalovirus status with high specificity and sensitivity. Three CMV-associated chains proved CMV antigen-specific in vitro.

In regard to this clone: Antigen unknown.

Using immunoSEQ multiplex PCR, the repertoire was profiled, and TCRdb retains in-frame clones only, with some absent. The sample holds over 200,000 clones; around nine tenths are singletons and the top ten take roughly 2.8%. J gave up 2 bases and V 1 base, and 4 bases lay outside the gene matches. CDR1 and CDR2 (germline): SGHRS, YFSETQ. The CDR3 is made up of 15 amino acids. The clonotype comes from a woman aged 18-35 years in good health and CMV-seronegative. Sequencing was performed on PBMCs. The chain couples TRBV5-1 to TRBJ2-3; 7 positions match TRBD2. The CDR3 bases are TGCGCCAGCAGCTTGCGGGAGGATCCCACAGATACGCAGTATTTT. Translating gives CASSLREDPTDTQYF.